The 6 T cell receptor beta chains in this list originate from one sample, sequenced in a study of control samples from healthy donors and cancer patients. Produced via immunoSEQ multiplex PCR; TCRdb's table is partial and in-frame only. The sample yields just over 150,000 clones, around 96% seen once. Sequences were obtained from blood. The receptors derive from a woman in her thirties or forties in good health.

The chain is built from TRBV7-2 and TRBJ2-3; 8 bases align to TRBD2. Losses at the gene ends were 0 bases for V and 4 bases for J; bases not matched to a gene: 0. This CDR3 has 14 amino acids. Germline CDR1 and CDR2: SGHTA and FQGNSA. CDR3 loop: CASSLAAGADTQYF. As DNA, the CDR3 is TGTGCCAGCAGCTTAGCAGCGGGGGCAGATACGCAGTATTTT.

The rearrangement links TRBV6-5 to TRBJ2-6, with 8 bases lining up with TRBD1. CDR1 is MNHEY, CDR2 SVGAGI, per germline. The CDR3 loop spans 15 amino acids. The V and J ends lost 5 bases and 2 bases, in that order; junction bases with no gene match: 2. The CDR3 reads CASSQQGAGANVLTF. CDR3 nucleotides: TGTGCCAGCAGTCAACAGGGGGCTGGGGCCAACGTCCTGACTTTC.

The V and J genes are TRBV7-2 and TRBJ2-5; TRBD1 is a possible D gene (6 bases). This CDR3 is built from 15 residues. V gave up 2 bases and J gave up 1 base, with 11 bases separating them. CDR1 is SGHTA and CDR2 is FQGNSA in the germline V gene. The CDR3: CASSLFTGPQETQYF. The CDR3 nucleotides read TGTGCCAGCAGCTTATTTACAGGGCCCCAAGAGACCCAGTACTTC.

The genes are TRBV7-9 and TRBJ2-1, with a possible D match to TRBD2 (6 bases). V lost 5 bases and J lost 9, with 14 bases in between. The CDR3 sequence is 13 residues long. Germline V gene lookup returns CDR1 SEHNR and CDR2 FQNEAQ (reference sequence). The CDR3 nucleotides are TGTGCCAGCAGCCCCCGACTAGTACCTGAGCAGTTCTTC. Translation gives CASSPRLVPEQFF.

The gene calls are TRBV6-6 and TRBJ2-7; the match to TRBD1 covers 9 bases. This CDR3 spans 15 amino acids. Germline CDR1 and CDR2: MNHNY and SVGAGI (reference sequence). After removal of 0 bases from V and 4 bases from J, the junction contained 4 bases not matched to a gene. The CDR3 sequence: CASSYSPGQGYEQYF. CDR3 bases: TGTGCCAGCAGTTACTCGCCGGGACAGGGTTACGAGCAGTACTTC.

The V and J genes are TRBV7-8 and TRBJ1-5; D perhaps matches TRBD1 (6 bases). The CDR3 runs to 17 residues. Germline CDR1 and CDR2: SGHVS and FQNEAQ. V shed 3 bases and J shed 0 bases, with 15 bases lying between them. The CDR3 sequence: CASSLDRWGYSNQPQHF. CDR3 nucleotide sequence: TGTGCCAGCAGCTTGGACAGATGGGGGTATAGCAATCAGCCCCAGCATTTT. The full variable domain, with the rest looked up from reference TRBV7-8 and TRBJ1-5, is GAGVSQSPRYKVAKRGQDVALRCDPISGHVSLFWYQQALGQGPEFLTYFQNEAQLDKSGLPSDRFFAERPEGSVSTLKIQRTQQEDSAVYLCASSLDRWGYSNQPQHFGDGTRLSIL.